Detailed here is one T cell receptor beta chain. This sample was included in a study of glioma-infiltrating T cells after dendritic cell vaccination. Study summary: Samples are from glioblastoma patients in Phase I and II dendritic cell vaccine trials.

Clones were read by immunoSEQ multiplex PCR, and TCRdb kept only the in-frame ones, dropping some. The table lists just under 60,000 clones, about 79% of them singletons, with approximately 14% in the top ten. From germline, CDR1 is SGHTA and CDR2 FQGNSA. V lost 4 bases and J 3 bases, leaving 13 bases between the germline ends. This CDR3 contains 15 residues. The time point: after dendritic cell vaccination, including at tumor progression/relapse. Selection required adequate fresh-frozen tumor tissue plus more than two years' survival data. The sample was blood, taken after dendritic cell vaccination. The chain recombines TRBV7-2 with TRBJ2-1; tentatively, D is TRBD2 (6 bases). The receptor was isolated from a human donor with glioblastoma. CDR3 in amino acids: CASSSGRTIYNEQFF. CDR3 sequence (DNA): TGTGCCAGCAGCTCCGGGCGGACTATCTACAATGAGCAGTTCTTC.